The 24 T cell receptor beta chains in this list originate from one sample, sequenced in a study of a mutant IDH1 vaccine in newly diagnosed glioma. This sample's time point: week 5, during vaccination. A 20-mer mutant IDH1 peptide at 300 ug was injected subcutaneously with topical imiquimod. Their recognized antigens are unknown. Libraries were prepared by immunoSEQ multiplex PCR; TCRdb keeps only in-frame clonotypes and omits some of them. The sample includes 40,000 or so clones, approximately 83% seen only once; the top ten take 1.7%. Source: PBMCs, taken from a glioma patient whose treatment included an IDH1 peptide vaccine. All receptors come from a man aged 35 to 55 with glioma.

The chain employs TRBV6-6 and TRBJ1-4; D ambiguous. Germline V gene data show CDR1 as MNHNY and CDR2 as SVGAGI (reference sequence). The CDR3 has 13 amino acids. Trimming took 0 bases from V and 7 from J, leaving 6 bases between them. CDR3 protein: CASSYSRIEKLFF. The CDR3 coding sequence is TGTGCCAGCAGTTACTCCAGAATTGAAAAACTGTTTTTT.

The chain combines TRBV19 with TRBJ1-4; the D is unclear. Trimming pared 6 bases from V and 4 bases from J, leaving 12 bases between. Germline V lookup: CDR1 LNHDA, CDR2 SQIVND (reference sequence). CDR3 length equals 14 residues. The CDR3 is CASRWRERNEKLFF. Here the CDR3 DNA reads TGTGCCAGTAGATGGAGGGAGCGTAATGAAAAACTGTTTTTT.

The J gene is TRBJ1-1, the V gene TRBV1. TRBV1 is a documented pseudogene. This CDR3 is 11 amino acids long. The CDR3 DNA reads as TGCACCGCTGGTCTGCACACTGAAGCTTTCTTT. Amino acids: CTAGLHTEAFF.

The V and J genes are TRBV11-2 and TRBJ1-4, with no clear D. Trimming took off 0 bases at V and 8 bases at J, with 4 bases between the two ends. Germline V lookup: CDR1 SGHAT, CDR2 FQNNGV. The length of the CDR3 is 12 residues. The DNA of the CDR3 is TGTGCCAGCAGCTTAGACAGGGAAAAACTGTTTTTT. This codes for CASSLDREKLFF.

V usage is TRBV10-3 and J usage is TRBJ2-1; D not resolved. The CDR3 covers 14 residues. Trimming removed 7 bases at V and 0 bases at J, with 10 bases between. CDR1 is ENHRY, CDR2 SYGVKD, per germline. CDR3 nucleotides: TGTGCCATCATTGCAGGCAGCTCCTACAATGAGCAGTTCTTC. It specifies CAIIAGSSYNEQFF.

The rearrangement links TRBV9 to TRBJ2-3; D tentatively reads TRBD1 or TRBD2 (5 bases each). The CDR3 is made up of 14 amino acids. Germline CDR1 reads SGDLS; CDR2 reads YYNGEE. Trimming removed 1 base from V and 8 bases from J, with 14 bases in between. CDR3 coding DNA: TGTGCCAGCAGCGTACCCTCGGGACCAGGTACGCAGTATTTT. Translating gives CASSVPSGPGTQYF.

The gene calls are TRBV5-5 and TRBJ1-2; 8 bases are a match to TRBD1. Germline-derived CDR1 and CDR2 are SGHKS and YYEKEE (reference sequence). This CDR3 contains 13 residues. V was pared by 4 bases and J by 6 bases, with 5 bases of the junction left unmatched. As DNA, the CDR3 is TGTGCCAGCAGCAGACAGGGGAAAGATGGCTACACCTTC. It yields the protein CASSRQGKDGYTF.

The chain employs TRBV5-6 and TRBJ1-1; TRBD1 might be the D (6 bases). CDR3 length: 13 residues. The germline V and J ends were trimmed by 1 base and 6 bases, with 10 bases remaining between them. Looked up from germline, CDR1 is SGHDT and CDR2 is YYEEEE. The DNA for the CDR3 is TGTGCCAGCAGCTTGATGCAGGGGTCTGAAGCTTTCTTT. The encoded protein is CASSLMQGSEAFF.

This chain joins TRBV7-3 and TRBJ1-1; D is undetermined. V was shortened by 4 bases and J by 7 bases, with 16 bases between the two germline ends. CDR3 length: 14 amino acids. The germline V gene encodes CDR1 SGHTA and CDR2 FQGTGA. This chain's CDR3 is CASSSGEEWGEAFF. DNA for the CDR3: TGTGCCAGCAGCTCCGGTGAAGAGTGGGGTGAAGCTTTCTTT.

The gene calls are TRBV11-2 and TRBJ2-7; TRBD1 agrees at 7 bases. Germline values: CDR1 SGHAT, CDR2 FQNNGV. J lost 0 bases, V lost 5 bases, and 7 bases had no gene match. The CDR3 totals 15 residues. The CDR3 coding sequence is TGTGCCAGCAGCAAGACGGGACAGATCTCCTACGAGCAGTACTTC. Amino acid sequence: CASSKTGQISYEQYF.

The V gene is TRBV28, the J gene TRBJ2-7, with TRBD1 matching over 9 bases. V trimming: 6 bases; J trimming: 5 bases; junction bases outside the gene matches: 11. This CDR3 comprises 15 residues. CDR1 and CDR2 from the germline V gene are MDHEN and SYDVKM. DNA for the CDR3: TGTGCCAGCAGCCTATTTGGGACAGGGCGGGACGAGCAGTACTTC. Its translation is CASSLFGTGRDEQYF.

The chain employs TRBV4-3 and TRBJ2-5, with a weak D call TRBD1 (5 bases). The CDR3 spans 13 residues. Germline CDR1 is LGHNA and CDR2 is YSLEER. V dropped 3 bases and J dropped 3 bases, with 8 bases sitting between them. The CDR3 spells CASSQADKETQYF. The CDR3 bases are TGCGCCAGCAGCCAGGCGGACAAAGAGACCCAGTACTTC.

V usage is TRBV7-2 and J usage is TRBJ2-3; D unclear. The CDR3 is made up of 15 amino acids. The ends were cut back, 4 bases at V and 0 bases at J, with 11 bases in the middle. Germline lookup yields CDR1 SGHTA and CDR2 FQGNSA. CDR3 sequence (DNA): TGTGCCAGCAGCTCGCAGCGAGCTAGCACAGATACGCAGTATTTT. Amino acids: CASSSQRASTDTQYF.

The rearrangement joins TRBV19 to TRBJ2-7, with D uncertain. CDR1 LNHDA and CDR2 SQIVND come from the germline V gene (reference sequence). CDR3 length: 11 residues. V was clipped by 4 bases and J by 2 bases, with 3 bases between them. The CDR3 spells CASSNTYEQYF. In nucleotides, the CDR3 is TGTGCCAGTAGTAATACCTACGAGCAGTACTTC.

The chain joins TRBV4-3 to TRBJ2-2; D gene unclear. Trimming removed 4 bases from V and 0 bases from J, with 9 bases in between. CDR3 length equals 15 residues. Per germline, CDR1 LGHNA and CDR2 YSLEER. In DNA form, the CDR3 reads TGCGCCAGCAGCCCTGGCTCCGCGAACACCGGGGAGCTGTTTTTT. This translates into CASSPGSANTGELFF.

The CDR3 DNA follows: TGCGCCAGCAGCCCCAGAGACGGGGTGAACACTGAAGCTTTCTTT. It is translated as CASSPRDGVNTEAFF. The genes are TRBV4-3 and TRBJ1-1, with D uncertain. CDR3 length: 15 amino acids. Germline lookup yields CDR1 LGHNA and CDR2 YSLEER. The V end was cut by 4 bases, the J end by 0 bases, with 12 bases between.

This chain joins TRBV10-3 and TRBJ1-1; a weak D match, TRBD1 (6 bases). The CDR3 has 16 amino acids. The germline V gene encodes CDR1 ENHRY and CDR2 SYGVKD. Trimming left V 2 bases short and J 6 bases short, with 19 bases between. This CDR3 reads CAISETSRGGQSEAFF. The CDR3 DNA follows: TGTGCCATCAGTGAGACTTCCCGGGGGGGGCAATCTGAAGCTTTCTTT.

The chain couples TRBV19 to TRBJ2-7, with D perhaps assigned TRBD1 or TRBD2 (5 bases each). The V and J ends lost 6 bases and 4 bases respectively, with 16 bases between them. Looked up from germline, CDR1 is LNHDA and CDR2 is SQIVND (reference sequence). CDR3 length: 14 amino acids. CDR3 sequence: CASSLGPTPYEQYF. The CDR3 bases are TGTGCCAGTAGCCTGGGACCGACCCCTTACGAGCAGTACTTC.

This chain connects TRBV6-5 to TRBJ1-5; no definite D call. The germline CDR1 and CDR2 sequences are MNHEY and SVGAGI. Trimming left V 1 base short and J 5 bases short, with 6 bases between. CDR3 size: 13 residues. The CDR3 region has the DNA TGTGCCAGCAGTTACTTTCGGGATCAGCCCCAGCATTTT. Translating it yields CASSYFRDQPQHF.

This clone was recorded once. V gene TRBV11-2 combines with J gene TRBJ2-1; D is ambiguous. V lost 2 bases and J lost 9, with 11 bases in between. The CDR3 spans 13 residues. Germline lookup yields CDR1 SGHAT and CDR2 FQNNGV. The CDR3 bases are TGTGCCAGCAGCTTATCGAATCGAGGTGAGCAGTTCTTC. Translating it yields CASSLSNRGEQFF. The full variable domain, completed using reference TRBV11-2 and TRBJ2-1, is EAGVAQSPRYKIIEKRQSVAFWCNPISGHATLYWYQQILGQGPKLLIQFQNNGVVDDSQLPKDRFSAERLKGVDSTLKIQPAKLEDSAVYLCASSLSNRGEQFFGPGTRLTVL.

As to this clone: A read error may account for a junction end that differs from germline. V and J are TRBV10-3 and TRBJ2-3; 10 nucleotides line up with TRBD1. CDR3 length equals 13 residues. Germline values: CDR1 ENHRY, CDR2 SYGVKD. CDR3 sequence: CAVSDRGQDTQYF. The CDR3 DNA reads TGTGCCGTCAGTGACAGGGGGCAAGATACGCAGTATTTT.

The gene calls are TRBV10-2 and TRBJ2-2; D remains unclear. The CDR3 runs to 13 residues. Looked up from germline, CDR1 is WSHSY and CDR2 is SAAADI. Trimming stripped 6 bases from V and 3 bases from J, with 8 bases between. The CDR3 DNA reads TGCGCCAGCAGGGACGGCGACACCGGGGAGCTGTTTTTT. Protein sequence: CASRDGDTGELFF.

The chain links TRBV4-1 to TRBJ2-3, with 9 bases lining up with TRBD2. Germline CDR1 is MGHRA and CDR2 is YSYEKL. J lost 1 base, V lost 0 bases, and 2 bases had no gene match. The CDR3 consists of 16 residues. The chain's CDR3 is CASSQDPSGGTDTQYF. In DNA, the CDR3 is TGCGCCAGCAGCCAAGATCCTAGCGGGGGCACAGATACGCAGTATTTT.

The V gene is TRBV5-4, the J gene TRBJ2-5; the match to TRBD2 covers 9 bases. Germline V lookup: CDR1 SGHNT, CDR2 YYREEE (reference sequence). CDR3 length: 16 residues. J gave up 5 bases and V 1 base, and 9 bases lay outside the gene matches. The CDR3 here is CASSLRISGSGETQYF. The CDR3 coding sequence is TGTGCCAGCAGCTTGAGAATTAGCGGGAGCGGGGAGACCCAGTACTTC.